Each of the 24 T cell receptor beta chains below was sequenced from the same sample in a study of blood T cell repertoires in COVID-19. Measured with immunoSEQ multiplex PCR; TCRdb has only the in-frame clones, and not every one. The table includes more than 100,000 clones, roughly 84% detected once. The sequencing input was PBMCs or T cells enriched from blood (not recorded which). All receptors derive from a woman in her 30s who had recovered from COVID-19.

The V gene is TRBV12-3 or TRBV12-4, the J gene TRBJ1-5, with unresolved D. V was shortened by 1 base and J by 7 bases, with 5 bases between the two germline ends. The CDR3 runs 12 residues. The CDR3: CASSLELQPQHF. CDR3 nucleotide sequence: TGTGCCAGCAGTTTAGAATTACAGCCCCAGCATTTT.

In DNA, the CDR3 is TGTGCCAGCAGCTTAGTTTGGCTAGACGAGCAGTACTTC. Protein sequence: CASSLVWLDEQYF. The rearrangement uses TRBV7-2 and TRBJ2-7; D not resolved. The V gene lost 1 base and the J gene lost 5 bases, with 9 bases spanning the gap. Germline CDR1 reads SGHTA; CDR2 reads FQGNSA. There are 13 residues in the CDR3.

The V call is TRBV5-1, the J call TRBJ2-2; perhaps TRBD1 as D (5 bases). The CDR3 is 14 amino acids. Trimming stripped 1 base from V and 6 bases from J, with 10 bases between. Germline V CDR1 and CDR2: SGHRS, YFSETQ. The CDR3 region has the DNA TGCGCCAGCAGCTTGCGTGGACAACCCGGGGAGCTGTTTTTT. Protein product: CASSLRGQPGELFF.

The rearrangement joins TRBV18 to TRBJ2-3; no clear D gene. The CDR3 contains 12 residues. Germline CDR1 reads KGHSH; CDR2 reads LQKENI. Trimming left V 6 bases short and J 6 bases short, with 10 bases between. The CDR3 is CASSPIGDTQYF. CDR3 in DNA: TGTGCCAGCTCCCCCATCGGGGATACGCAGTATTTT.

The rearrangement joins TRBV19 to TRBJ2-3; 8 nucleotides align to TRBD2. V dropped 10 bases and J dropped 1; count of bases not matched to a gene: 4. The CDR3 covers 13 residues. Germline V lookup: CDR1 LNHDA, CDR2 SQIVND (reference sequence). The CDR3 sequence: CATTLAGTDTQYF. CDR3 in DNA: TGTGCCACCACACTAGCGGGCACAGATACGCAGTATTTT. The variable domain in full, completed from reference TRBV19 and TRBJ2-3, reads DGGITQSPKYLFRKEGQNVTLSCEQNLNHDAMYWYRQDPGQGLRLIYYSQIVNDFQKGDIAEGYSVSREKKESFPLTVTSAQKNPTAFYLCATTLAGTDTQYFGPGTRLTVL.

The CDR3 is CASSDSGYSGSTEAFF. The CDR3 DNA reads as TGTGCCAGCAGTGATTCGGGGTACTCAGGAAGCACTGAAGCTTTCTTT. The V call is TRBV6-1, the J call TRBJ1-1; D is unresolved. The V end lost 3 bases, the J end lost 4 bases, and 18 bases lay between the germline ends. CDR1 is MNHNS and CDR2 is SASEGT in the germline V gene. The CDR3 is 16 residues long.

This chain links TRBV4-3 with TRBJ2-1, with TRBD2 matching 8 bases. The V segment lost 0 bases and the J segment 12 bases; nucleotides outside the gene matches: 10. Germline CDR1 LGHNA, CDR2 YSLEER. This CDR3 comprises 15 residues. The CDR3 here is CASSQDWNRAGGQFF. The CDR3 bases are TGCGCCAGCAGCCAAGATTGGAACAGGGCGGGAGGGCAGTTCTTC.

The chain combines TRBV18 with TRBJ2-5, with 13 bases fitting TRBD2. CDR3 length equals 17 residues. The germline CDR1 and CDR2 sequences are KGHSH and LQKENI. Germline trimming cut 5 bases from V and 5 bases from J; bases unmatched to any gene: 11. The CDR3 DNA follows: TGTGCCAGCTCAACCACTAGCGGGAGGGCCCCGCCCGAGACCCAGTACTTC. Translating it yields CASSTTSGRAPPETQYF. Looking up the rest from reference TRBV18 and TRBJ2-5 gives the full variable domain: NAGVMQNPRHLVRRRGQEARLRCSPMKGHSHVYWYRQLPEEGLKFMVYLQKENIIDESGMPKERFSAEFPKEGPSILRIQQVVRGDSAAYFCASSTTSGRAPPETQYFGPGTRLLVL.

The V and J genes are TRBV13 and TRBJ2-7, with D possibly being TRBD1 (6 bases). CDR3 length: 14 amino acids. CDR1 is PRHDT and CDR2 is FYEKMQ in the germline V gene (reference sequence). V was clipped by 2 bases and J by 2 bases, with 10 bases between them. CDR3 amino acids: CASSLKGDPYEQYF. The CDR3, as DNA: TGTGCCAGCAGCTTAAAGGGGGACCCCTACGAGCAGTACTTC. Based on the CDR3 plus reference TRBV13 and TRBJ2-7, the full variable domain is AAGVIQSPRHLIKEKRETATLKCYPIPRHDTVYWYQQGPGQDPQFLISFYEKMQSDKGSIPDRFSAQQFSDYHSELNMSSLELGDSALYFCASSLKGDPYEQYFGPGTRLTVT.

The rearrangement joins TRBV28 to TRBJ1-1; D is undetermined. Germline V CDR1 and CDR2: MDHEN, SYDVKM. V lost 7 bases, J lost 5 bases, and 17 bases lay in between. This CDR3 has 14 residues. The CDR3 loop is CASTRSRGETEAFF. The CDR3 coding sequence is TGTGCCAGCACCCGGTCCCGGGGAGAAACTGAAGCTTTCTTT.

The chain employs TRBV28 and TRBJ2-7, with 10 bases aligning to TRBD1. CDR1 MDHEN and CDR2 SYDVKM come from the germline V gene. The CDR3 extends over 15 amino acids. The V gene end was trimmed by 2 bases and the J gene end by 11 bases; junction bases not matched to a gene: 12. The CDR3: CASSLLGDRGGGKYF. The CDR3 nucleotides read TGTGCCAGCAGTTTACTGGGGGACAGGGGAGGCGGGAAGTACTTC.

The chain employs TRBV6-5 and TRBJ2-3; tentatively, D is TRBD2 (6 bases). The CDR3 length is 14 residues. Germline loops: CDR1 MNHEY, CDR2 SVGAGI. V was shortened by 5 bases and J by 0 bases, with 9 bases between the two germline ends. This CDR3 reads CASSRRASTDTQYF. CDR3 nucleotide sequence: TGTGCCAGCAGTAGGAGGGCTAGCACAGATACGCAGTATTTT.

J is TRBJ2-3 and V is TRBV24-1; D is possibly TRBD2 (6 bases). V was clipped by 3 bases and J by 1 base, with 10 bases between them. The CDR3 totals 15 residues. The germline CDR1 and CDR2 sequences are KGHDR and SFDVKD. CDR3 sequence (DNA): TGTGCCACCAGTGATCCGGGAGAAGGCACAGATACGCAGTATTTT. Translation: CATSDPGEGTDTQYF.

V and J are TRBV28 and TRBJ2-7; TRBD2 matches 12 bases. The CDR3 is 16 residues long. In germline, CDR1 is MDHEN, CDR2 SYDVKM. V lost 5 bases, J lost 5 bases, and 10 bases stayed unmatched. This CDR3 is CASSLIRLAGVNEQYF. As DNA, the CDR3 is TGTGCCAGCAGTCTAATAAGACTAGCGGGAGTCAACGAGCAGTACTTC. The whole variable domain, remainder taken from reference TRBV28 and TRBJ2-7, is DVKVTQSSRYLVKRTGEKVFLECVQDMDHENMFWYRQDPGLGLRLIYFSYDVKMKEKGDIPEGYSVSREKKERFSLILESASTNQTSMYLCASSLIRLAGVNEQYFGPGTRLTVT.

J is TRBJ1-3 and V is TRBV19; D call uncertain. The CDR3 spans 16 residues. V lost 1 base and J 0 bases, leaving 10 bases between the germline ends. The germline CDR1 and CDR2 sequences are LNHDA and SQIVND (reference sequence). The DNA of the CDR3 is TGTGCCAGTAGTATAGTTTACTGGAGCTCTGGAAACACCATATATTTT. Amino acid sequence: CASSIVYWSSGNTIYF.

This clone showed up just once. V usage is TRBV9 and J usage is TRBJ2-5, with 8 bases identical to TRBD2. Germline V gene sequence: CDR1 SGDLS, CDR2 YYNGEE. The CDR3 extends over 17 amino acids. V gave up 5 bases and J gave up 5 bases; unmatched junction bases: 17. CDR3 sequence: CASSYPRGAGARETQYF. In DNA form, the CDR3 reads TGTGCCAGCAGTTATCCGCGTGGAGCGGGAGCGAGGGAGACCCAGTACTTC.

The chain is built from TRBV18 and TRBJ2-3, with a tentative D call TRBD2 (6 bases). Between the trimmed V and J ends, which lost 0 bases and 4 bases, there was a span of 8 bases. In germline, CDR1 is KGHSH, CDR2 LQKENI. The CDR3 consists of 14 residues. The CDR3 DNA is TGTGCCAGCTCACCACCGTTAGCGGCAGATACGCAGTATTTT. Protein product: CASSPPLAADTQYF.

The chain employs TRBV4-3 and TRBJ2-2; 8 bases match TRBD1. V shed 5 bases and J 5 bases; nucleotides not matched to a gene: 7. This CDR3 has 15 amino acids. Germline V lookup: CDR1 LGHNA, CDR2 YSLEER. Here the CDR3 reads CASSFGQGETGELFF. CDR3 sequence (DNA): TGCGCCAGCAGCTTCGGACAGGGCGAAACCGGGGAGCTGTTTTTT.

The rearrangement links TRBV24-1 to TRBJ2-5; no clear D gene. Trimming left V 3 bases short and J 9 bases short, with 7 bases between. Germline V gene data show CDR1 as KGHDR and CDR2 as SFDVKD. The CDR3 has 11 residues. The CDR3 DNA reads as TGTGCCACCAGTGATCTCGGTCCCCAGTACTTC. Translated, it gives CATSDLGPQYF.

The CDR3 here is CASSQVVNTEAFF. The CDR3, as DNA: TGCGCCAGCAGCCAAGTCGTGAACACTGAAGCTTTCTTT. The chain links TRBV4-1 to TRBJ1-1; unclear D gene. V lost 1 base to trimming and J lost 0 bases, with 3 bases between them. Germline V CDR1 and CDR2: MGHRA, YSYEKL. This CDR3 region has 13 residues.

This chain connects TRBV18 to TRBJ1-3; no clear D gene. Germline CDR1 is KGHSH and CDR2 is LQKENI. The V end was cut by 3 bases, the J end by 0 bases, with 9 bases between. The CDR3 has 15 amino acids. This CDR3 is CASSPTPSSGNTIYF. The CDR3 nucleotides read TGTGCCAGCTCACCCACCCCCAGCTCTGGAAACACCATATATTTT.

The genes are TRBV7-2 and TRBJ2-1; the D gene is possibly TRBD2 (6 bases). Germline CDR1 and CDR2: SGHTA and FQGNSA. V lost 2 bases and J lost 4, with 12 bases in between. The CDR3 contains 15 residues. DNA of the CDR3: TGTGCCAGCAGCTTATGGCAGGAGGGTTACAATGAGCAGTTCTTC. This gives the protein CASSLWQEGYNEQFF.

This clone has only one observation. The chain uses TRBV5-1 and TRBJ2-1; 9 nucleotides agree with TRBD2. This CDR3 has 15 amino acids. From germline, CDR1 is SGHRS and CDR2 YFSETQ. V shed 0 bases and J 5 bases; nucleotides not matched to a gene: 3. CDR3 coding DNA: TGCGCCAGCAGCTTGGCTTTAGCGGGGGACAATGAGCAGTTCTTC. Translation: CASSLALAGDNEQFF.

This rearrangement joins TRBV6-5 to TRBJ2-7, with 8 positions matching TRBD2. This CDR3 is built from 14 residues. V dropped 5 bases and J dropped 4; count of bases not matched to a gene: 7. Germline CDR1 and CDR2: MNHEY and SVGAGI. This chain's CDR3 is CASSSLGTRYEQYF. The CDR3 region has the DNA TGTGCCAGCAGTAGCCTCGGGACTAGATACGAGCAGTACTTC.